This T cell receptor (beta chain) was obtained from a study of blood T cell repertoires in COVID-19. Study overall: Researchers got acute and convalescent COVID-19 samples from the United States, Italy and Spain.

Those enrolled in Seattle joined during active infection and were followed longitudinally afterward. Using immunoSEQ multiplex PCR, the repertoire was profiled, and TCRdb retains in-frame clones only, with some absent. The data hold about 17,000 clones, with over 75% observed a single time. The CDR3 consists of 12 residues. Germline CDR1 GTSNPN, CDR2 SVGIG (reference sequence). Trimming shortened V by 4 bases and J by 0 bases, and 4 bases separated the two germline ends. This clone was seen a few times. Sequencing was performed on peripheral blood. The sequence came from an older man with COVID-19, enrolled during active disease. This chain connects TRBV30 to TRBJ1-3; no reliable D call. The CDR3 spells CAWMSSGNTIYF. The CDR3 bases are TGTGCCTGGATGAGCTCTGGAAACACCATATATTTT.